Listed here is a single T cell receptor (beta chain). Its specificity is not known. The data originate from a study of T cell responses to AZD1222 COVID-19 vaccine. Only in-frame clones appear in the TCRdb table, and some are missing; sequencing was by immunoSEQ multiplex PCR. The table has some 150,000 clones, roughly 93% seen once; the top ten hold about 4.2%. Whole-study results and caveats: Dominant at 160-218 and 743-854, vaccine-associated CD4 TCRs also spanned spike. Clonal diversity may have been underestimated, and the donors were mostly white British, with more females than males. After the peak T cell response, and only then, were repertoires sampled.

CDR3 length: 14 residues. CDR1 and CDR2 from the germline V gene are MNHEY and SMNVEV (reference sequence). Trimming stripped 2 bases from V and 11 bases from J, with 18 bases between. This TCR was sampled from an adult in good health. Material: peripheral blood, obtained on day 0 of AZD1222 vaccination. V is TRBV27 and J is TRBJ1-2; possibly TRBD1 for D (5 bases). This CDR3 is CASSLKLGTATYTF. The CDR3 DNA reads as TGTGCCAGCAGTTTAAAATTAGGGACCGCCACTTACACCTTC.